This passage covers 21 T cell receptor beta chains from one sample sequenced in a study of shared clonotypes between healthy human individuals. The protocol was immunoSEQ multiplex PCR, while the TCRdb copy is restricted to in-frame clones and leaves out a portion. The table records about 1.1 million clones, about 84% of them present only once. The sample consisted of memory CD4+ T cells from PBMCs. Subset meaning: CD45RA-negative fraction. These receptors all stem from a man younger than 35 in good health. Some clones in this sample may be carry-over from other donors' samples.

Here the CDR3 DNA reads TGCGCCAGCAGCATAGAAAGGACTGAAGCTTTCTTT. Protein sequence: CASSIERTEAFF. The V and J genes are TRBV5-1 and TRBJ1-1; D unresolved. Between the trimmed V and J ends, which lost 4 bases and 5 bases, there was a span of 9 bases. This CDR3 region has 12 residues. Germline-derived CDR1 and CDR2 are SGHRS and YFSETQ.

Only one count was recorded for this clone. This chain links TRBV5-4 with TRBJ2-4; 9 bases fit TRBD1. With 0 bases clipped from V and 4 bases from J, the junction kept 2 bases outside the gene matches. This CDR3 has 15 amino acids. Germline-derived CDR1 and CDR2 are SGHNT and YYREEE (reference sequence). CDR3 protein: CASSLGGTGKNIQYF. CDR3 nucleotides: TGTGCCAGCAGCTTGGGAGGGACAGGGAAAAACATTCAGTACTTC.

CDR3 in amino acids: CAGGIEGRGLYEQYF. CDR3 in DNA: TGTGCCGGGGGAATTGAGGGCAGGGGGCTTTACGAGCAGTACTTC. The V call is TRBV30, the J call TRBJ2-7, with 8 bases matching TRBD1. CDR3 length: 15 residues. Looked up from germline, CDR1 is GTSNPN and CDR2 is SVGIG (reference sequence). V lost 8 bases to trimming and J lost 4 bases; unmatched junction nucleotides: 16.

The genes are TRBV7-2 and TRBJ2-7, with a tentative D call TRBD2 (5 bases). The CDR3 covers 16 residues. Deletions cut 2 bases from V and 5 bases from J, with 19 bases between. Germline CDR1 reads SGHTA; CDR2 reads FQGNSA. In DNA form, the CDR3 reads TGTGCCAGCAGCTTATACCATGGGAGCGAGGCCGACGAGCAGTACTTC. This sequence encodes CASSLYHGSEADEQYF.

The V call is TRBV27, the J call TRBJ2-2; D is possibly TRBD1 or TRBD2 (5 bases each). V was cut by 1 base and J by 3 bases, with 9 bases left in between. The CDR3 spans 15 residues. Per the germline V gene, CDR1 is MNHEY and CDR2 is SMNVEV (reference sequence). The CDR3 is CASSLWLGDTGELFF. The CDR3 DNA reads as TGTGCCAGCAGTTTATGGTTGGGGGACACCGGGGAGCTGTTTTTT.

The DNA of the CDR3 is TGCGCCAGCAAGAAGGACTGGCGGAACTACGAGCAGTACTTC. Protein: CASKKDWRNYEQYF. The V call is TRBV10-2, the J call TRBJ2-7; a possible D gene is TRBD2 (5 bases). Trimming left V 7 bases short and J 3 bases short, with 16 bases between. This CDR3 has 14 residues. Germline V gene sequence: CDR1 WSHSY, CDR2 SAAADI.

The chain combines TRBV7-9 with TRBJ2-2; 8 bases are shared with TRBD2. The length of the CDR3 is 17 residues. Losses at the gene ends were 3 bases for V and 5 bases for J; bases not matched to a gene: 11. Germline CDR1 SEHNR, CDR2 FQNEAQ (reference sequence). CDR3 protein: CASSFRGVAGRTGELFF. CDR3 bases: TGTGCCAGCAGCTTCCGGGGGGTAGCGGGAAGGACCGGGGAGCTGTTTTTT.

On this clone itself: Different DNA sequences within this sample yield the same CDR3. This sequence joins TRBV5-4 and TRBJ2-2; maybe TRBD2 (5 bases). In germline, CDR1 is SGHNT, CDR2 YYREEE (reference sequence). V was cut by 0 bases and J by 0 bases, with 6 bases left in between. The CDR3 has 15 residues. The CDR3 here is CASSLGGANTGELFF. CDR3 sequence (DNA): TGTGCCAGCAGCTTGGGGGGAGCGAACACCGGGGAGCTGTTTTTT.

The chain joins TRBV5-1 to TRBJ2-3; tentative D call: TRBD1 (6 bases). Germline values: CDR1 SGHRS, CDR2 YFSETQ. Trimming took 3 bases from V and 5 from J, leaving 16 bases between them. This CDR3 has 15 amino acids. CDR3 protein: CASSSLQGSGDTQYF. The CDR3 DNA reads TGCGCCAGCAGCTCATTACAGGGTTCAGGAGATACGCAGTATTTT.

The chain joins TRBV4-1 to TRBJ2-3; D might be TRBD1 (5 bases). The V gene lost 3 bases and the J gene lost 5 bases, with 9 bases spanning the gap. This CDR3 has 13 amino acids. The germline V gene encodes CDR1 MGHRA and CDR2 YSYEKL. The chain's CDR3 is CASSHPTGDTQYF. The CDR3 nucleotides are TGCGCCAGCAGCCACCCCACAGGAGATACGCAGTATTTT.

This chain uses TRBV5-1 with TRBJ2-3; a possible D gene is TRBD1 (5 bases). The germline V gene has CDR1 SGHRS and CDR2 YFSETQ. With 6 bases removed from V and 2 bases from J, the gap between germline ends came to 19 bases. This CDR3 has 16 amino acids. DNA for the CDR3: TGCGCCAGCACCTTTGGCCCTACAGGAAACACAGATACGCAGTATTTT. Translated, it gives CASTFGPTGNTDTQYF.

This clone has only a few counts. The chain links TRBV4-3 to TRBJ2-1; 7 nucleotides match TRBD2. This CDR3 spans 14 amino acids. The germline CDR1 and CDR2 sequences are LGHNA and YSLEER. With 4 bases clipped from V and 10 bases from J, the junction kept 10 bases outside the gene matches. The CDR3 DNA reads TGCGCCAGCAGCCGTGCTAGCGGTAACTCCGAGCAGTTCTTC. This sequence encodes CASSRASGNSEQFF.

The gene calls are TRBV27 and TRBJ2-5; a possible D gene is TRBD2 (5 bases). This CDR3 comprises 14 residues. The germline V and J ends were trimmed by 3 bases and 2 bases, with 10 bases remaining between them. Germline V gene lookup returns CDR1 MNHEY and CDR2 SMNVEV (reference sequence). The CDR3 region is CASSFAGQQETQYF. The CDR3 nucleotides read TGTGCCAGCAGTTTTGCGGGCCAACAAGAGACCCAGTACTTC.

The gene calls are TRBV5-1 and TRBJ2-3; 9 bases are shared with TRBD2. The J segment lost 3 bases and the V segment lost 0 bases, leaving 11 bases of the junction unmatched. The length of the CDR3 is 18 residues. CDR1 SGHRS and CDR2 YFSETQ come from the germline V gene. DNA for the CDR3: TGCGCCAGCAGCTTGGGTGCTAGCGGGACCACGGGGACAGATACGCAGTATTTT. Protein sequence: CASSLGASGTTGTDTQYF.

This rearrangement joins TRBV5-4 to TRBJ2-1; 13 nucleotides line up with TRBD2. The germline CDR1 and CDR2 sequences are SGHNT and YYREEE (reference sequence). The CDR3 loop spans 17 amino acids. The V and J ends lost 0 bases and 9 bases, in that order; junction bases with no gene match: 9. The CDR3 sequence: CASSLGPLAGGPGEQFF. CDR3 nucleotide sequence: TGTGCCAGCAGCTTGGGCCCACTAGCGGGAGGGCCGGGTGAGCAGTTCTTC.

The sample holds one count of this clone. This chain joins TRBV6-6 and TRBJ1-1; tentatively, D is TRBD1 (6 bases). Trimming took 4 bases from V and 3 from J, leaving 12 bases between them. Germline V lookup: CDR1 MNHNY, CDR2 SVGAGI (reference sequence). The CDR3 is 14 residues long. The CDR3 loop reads CASSSDSLYTEAFF. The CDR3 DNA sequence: TGTGCCAGCAGTTCGGACAGCCTCTACACTGAAGCTTTCTTT.

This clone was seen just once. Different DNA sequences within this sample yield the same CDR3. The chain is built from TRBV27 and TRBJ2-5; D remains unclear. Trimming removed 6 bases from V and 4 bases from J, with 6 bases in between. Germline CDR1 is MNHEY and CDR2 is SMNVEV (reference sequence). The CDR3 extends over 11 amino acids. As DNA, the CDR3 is TGTGCCAGCAGGAGCTTAGAGACCCAGTACTTC. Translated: CASRSLETQYF.

Written as DNA, the CDR3 is TGTGCCAGCAGTTTAGTGTTGTCGGGACAGGGGATTGGCGACACTGAAGCTTTCTTT. Translated: CASSLVLSGQGIGDTEAFF. The chain has TRBV28 and TRBJ1-1, with 10 bases that match TRBD1. V lost 2 bases and J lost 3; bases outside the gene matches: 15. CDR1 MDHEN and CDR2 SYDVKM come from the germline V gene. CDR3 length: 19 amino acids.

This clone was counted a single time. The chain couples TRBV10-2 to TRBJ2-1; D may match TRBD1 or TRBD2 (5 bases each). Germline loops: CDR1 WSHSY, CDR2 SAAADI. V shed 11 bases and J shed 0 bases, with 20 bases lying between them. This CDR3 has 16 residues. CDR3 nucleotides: TGCGCCGGGACCCCTGACAGAGCAAGCTCCTACAATGAGCAGTTCTTC. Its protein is CAGTPDRASSYNEQFF.

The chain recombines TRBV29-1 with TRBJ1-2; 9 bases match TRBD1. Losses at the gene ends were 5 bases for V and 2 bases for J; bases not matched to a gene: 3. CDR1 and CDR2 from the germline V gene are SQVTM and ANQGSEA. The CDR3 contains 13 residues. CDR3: CSVPGTGNYGYTF. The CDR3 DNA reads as TGCAGCGTTCCCGGGACAGGGAACTATGGCTACACCTTC.

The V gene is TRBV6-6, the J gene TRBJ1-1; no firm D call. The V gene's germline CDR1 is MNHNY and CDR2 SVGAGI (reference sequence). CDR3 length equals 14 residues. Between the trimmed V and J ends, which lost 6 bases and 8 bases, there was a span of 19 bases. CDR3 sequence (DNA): TGTGCCAGCAGCTCCCGGGTTGAGGTGGAGGAAGCTTTCTTT. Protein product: CASSSRVEVEEAFF.